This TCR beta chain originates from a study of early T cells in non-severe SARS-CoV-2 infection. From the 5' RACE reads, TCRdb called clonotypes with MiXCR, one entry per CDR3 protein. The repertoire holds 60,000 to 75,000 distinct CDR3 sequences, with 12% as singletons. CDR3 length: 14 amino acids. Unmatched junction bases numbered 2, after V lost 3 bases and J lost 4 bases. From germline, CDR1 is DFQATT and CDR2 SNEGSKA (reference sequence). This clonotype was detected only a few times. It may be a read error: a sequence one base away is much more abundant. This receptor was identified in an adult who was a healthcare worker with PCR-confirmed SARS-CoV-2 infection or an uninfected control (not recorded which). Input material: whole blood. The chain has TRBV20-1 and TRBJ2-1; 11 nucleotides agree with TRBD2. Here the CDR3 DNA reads TGCAGTGCTAGGGGACTAGCGGTATACAATGAGCAGTTCTTC. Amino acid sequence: CSARGLAVYNEQFF.